This T cell receptor beta chain was observed in a study of CD8 T cells in ankylosing spondylitis. Libraries of TCR beta came from quantitative 5'-RACE with molecular barcodes. TCRdb used MiXCR to reprocess the 5' RACE reads, holding one entry per CDR3 protein. The table records about 130,000 distinct CDR3 sequences, approximately 9.7% of them present only once. A few counts support this clonotype. A junction end diverges from the germline sequence, so it may reflect a read error. The CDR3 has 12 amino acids. Germline CDR1 is KGHSH and CDR2 is LQKENI. The TCR originated in a male donor with ankylosing spondylitis or in good health (not recorded which). The sample was blood, either unsorted or a sorted T cell fraction (not recorded which). V usage is TRBV18 and J usage is TRBJ2-1; 7 bases agree with TRBD2. The CDR3 sequence: CASSPRDYQPAF. For the CDR3, the DNA is TGTGCCAGCTCACCACGGGACTACCAGCCCGCCTTC.